The rows below give T cell receptor beta chains drawn from one sample of a study of cytomegalovirus exposure and HLA in healthy donors. The data were produced by immunoSEQ multiplex PCR, yet TCRdb's version contains in-frame clones alone and is incomplete. The sample holds tens of thousands of clones, around 82% seen once. The sequenced material came from PBMCs. The receptor set was obtained from a man aged 30-40 years in good health and CMV-seropositive. CDR3s include the opening cysteine and the closing phenylalanine or tryptophan.

J | V | CDR3
TRBJ1-1 | TRBV27 | CASRPPGEWTEAFF
TRBJ2-7 | TRBV27 | CASSLSGWVTGESSYEQYF
TRBJ1-2 | TRBV19 | CASRASGRGYGYTF
TRBJ1-5 | TRBV30 | CAWSVRTGAEAQHF
TRBJ1-1 | TRBV7-2 | CASSFAGQITEAFF
TRBJ1-1 | TRBV7-2 | CASSLFRVNTEAFF
TRBJ1-5 | TRBV5-1 | CASSMSGGSNQPQHF
TRBJ2-7 | TRBV7-9 | CASTLSHEQYF
TRBJ1-4 | TRBV15 | CATSERGTFEKLFF
- | TRBV4-1 | CASSQGPQDNYEQYF
TRBJ1-1 | TRBV7-2 | CASSLGYRRNTEAFF
TRBJ2-3 | TRBV28 | CASSPAGFQGGTDTQYF
TRBJ2-5 | TRBV5-5 | CASSFTGGYGETQYF
TRBJ2-7 | TRBV12-5 | CASGLDRGRGLYEQYF
TRBJ2-3 | TRBV7-8 | CASSLVGGAGTDTQYF
TRBJ2-5 | TRBV6-1 | CASSEPASSETQYF
TRBJ1-1 | TRBV9 | CASSVGGQVTEAFF
TRBJ2-3 | TRBV5-1 | CASSRGTGGTDTQYF
TRBJ1-2 | TRBV2 | CASSEAGSYGYTF
TRBJ1-1 | TRBV6-5 | CASGRTGLNTEAFF
TRBJ1-6 | TRBV6-5 | CATIGSSYNSPLHF
TRBJ2-2 | TRBV2 | CASSPRGADTGELFF
TRBJ1-2 | TRBV5-1 | CASASDSSYGYTF
TRBJ1-5 | TRBV2 | CASRSVREAQPQHF
TRBJ2-1 | TRBV28 | CASSLAIPYNEQFF
TRBJ2-2 | TRBV6-5 | CASKGVVPRTGELFF
TRBJ1-1 | TRBV19 | CASSSIREWNTEAFF
TRBJ2-5 | TRBV5-1 | CASSLGPAGSQETQYF
TRBJ1-2 | TRBV6-5 | CASTEGGSYGYTF
TRBJ2-3 | TRBV27 | CASRERGGRTDTQYF
TRBJ1-2 | TRBV18 | CASSQDRNYGYTF
TRBJ1-6 | TRBV11-2 | CASSLVTIHNSPLHF
TRBJ2-1 | TRBV19 | CASSILAFSYNEQFF
TRBJ1-2 | TRBV29-1 | CSVELQNDGYTF
TRBJ2-5 | TRBV30 | CAWTPWGGETQYF
TRBJ1-2 | TRBV18 | CASSPSGTGKNYGYTF
TRBJ1-6 | TRBV2 | CASMIEPGTLSSYNSPLHF
TRBJ1-4 | TRBV7-9 | CASSFYRDSGEKLFF
TRBJ2-7 | TRBV7-9 | CASSLVGGRGVYEQYF
TRBJ1-2 | TRBV7-2 | CASSLGAAVTNYGYTF
TRBJ2-2 | TRBV5-1 | CASSLVTGPGELFF
TRBJ1-3 | TRBV11-2 | CASSLTGTGESGNTIYF
TRBJ1-2 | TRBV19 | CASSMSVNTNYGYTF
TRBJ2-5 | TRBV5-4 | CASSPGQGLGETQYF
TRBJ1-6 | TRBV19 | CASSTDDRGNSPLHF
TRBJ2-1 | TRBV2 | CASLRGNEQFF
TRBJ2-1 | TRBV2 | CASSEVSPSSYNEQFF
TRBJ1-2 | TRBV29-1 | CSVSQNYGYTF
TRBJ2-1 | TRBV5-1 | CASSGPTGTGVFNEQFF
TRBJ2-5 | TRBV28 | CASSLTGAGETQYF
TRBJ1-5 | TRBV10-3 | CAISPGGWQPQHF
TRBJ1-3 | TRBV6-5 | CASKAAGGAGNTIYF